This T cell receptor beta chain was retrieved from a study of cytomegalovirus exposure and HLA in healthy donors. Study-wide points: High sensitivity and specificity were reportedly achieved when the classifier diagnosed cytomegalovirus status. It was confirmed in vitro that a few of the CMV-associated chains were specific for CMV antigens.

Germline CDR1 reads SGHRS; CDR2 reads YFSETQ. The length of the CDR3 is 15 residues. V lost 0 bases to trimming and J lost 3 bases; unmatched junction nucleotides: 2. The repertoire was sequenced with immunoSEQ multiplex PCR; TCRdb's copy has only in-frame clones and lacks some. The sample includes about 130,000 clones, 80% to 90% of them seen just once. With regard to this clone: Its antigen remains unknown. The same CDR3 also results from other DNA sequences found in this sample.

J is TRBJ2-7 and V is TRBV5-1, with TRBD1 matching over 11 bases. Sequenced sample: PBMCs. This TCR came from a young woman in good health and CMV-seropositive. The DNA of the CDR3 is TGCGCCAGCAGCTTGGGCGGGACAGGGGGCTACGAGCAGTACTTC. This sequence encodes CASSLGGTGGYEQYF.